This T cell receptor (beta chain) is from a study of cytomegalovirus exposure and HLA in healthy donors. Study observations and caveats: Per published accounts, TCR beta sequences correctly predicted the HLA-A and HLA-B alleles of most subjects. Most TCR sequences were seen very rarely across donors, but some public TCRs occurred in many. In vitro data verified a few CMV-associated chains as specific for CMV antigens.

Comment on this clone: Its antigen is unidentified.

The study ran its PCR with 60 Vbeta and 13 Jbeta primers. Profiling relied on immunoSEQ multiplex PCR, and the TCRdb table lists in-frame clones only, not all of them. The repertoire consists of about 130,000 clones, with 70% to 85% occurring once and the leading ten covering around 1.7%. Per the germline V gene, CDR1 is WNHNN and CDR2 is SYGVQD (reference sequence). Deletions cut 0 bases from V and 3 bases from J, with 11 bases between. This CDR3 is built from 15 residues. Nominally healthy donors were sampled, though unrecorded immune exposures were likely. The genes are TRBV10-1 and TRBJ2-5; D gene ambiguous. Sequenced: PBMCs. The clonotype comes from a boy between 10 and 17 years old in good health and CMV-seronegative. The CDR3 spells CASSESRMDKETQYF. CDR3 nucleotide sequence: TGCGCCAGCAGTGAGTCGAGGATGGATAAAGAGACCCAGTACTTC.